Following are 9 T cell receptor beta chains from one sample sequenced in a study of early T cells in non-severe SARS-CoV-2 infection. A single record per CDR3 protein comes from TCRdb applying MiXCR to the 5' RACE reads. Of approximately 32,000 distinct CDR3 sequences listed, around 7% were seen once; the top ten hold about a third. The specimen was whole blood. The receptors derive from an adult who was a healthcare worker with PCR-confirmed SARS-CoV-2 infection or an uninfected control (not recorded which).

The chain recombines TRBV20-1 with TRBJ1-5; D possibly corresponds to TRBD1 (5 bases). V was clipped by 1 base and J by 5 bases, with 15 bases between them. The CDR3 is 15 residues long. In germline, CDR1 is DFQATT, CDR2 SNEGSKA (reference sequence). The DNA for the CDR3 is TGCAGTGCTAGAGTAATGGGGGGTAGGGATCAGCCCCAGCATTTT. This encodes CSARVMGGRDQPQHF.

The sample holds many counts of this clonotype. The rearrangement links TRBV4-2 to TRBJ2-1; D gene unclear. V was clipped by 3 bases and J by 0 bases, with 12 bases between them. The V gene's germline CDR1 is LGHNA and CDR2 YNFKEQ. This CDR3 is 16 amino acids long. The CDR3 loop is CASSHAMEPSYNEQFF. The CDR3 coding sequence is TGTGCCAGCAGCCACGCCATGGAGCCCTCCTACAATGAGCAGTTCTTC.

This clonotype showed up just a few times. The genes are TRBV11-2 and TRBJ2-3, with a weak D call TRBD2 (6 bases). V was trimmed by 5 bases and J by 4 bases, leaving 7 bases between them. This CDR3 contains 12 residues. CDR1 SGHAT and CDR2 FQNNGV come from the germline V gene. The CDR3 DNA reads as TGTGCCAGCAGCCCGGGGGCAGATACGCAGTATTTT. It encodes CASSPGADTQYF.

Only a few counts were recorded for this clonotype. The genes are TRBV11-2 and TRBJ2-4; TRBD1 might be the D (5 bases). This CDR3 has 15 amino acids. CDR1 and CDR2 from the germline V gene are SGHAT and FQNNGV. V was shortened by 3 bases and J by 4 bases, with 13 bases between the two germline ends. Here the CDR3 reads CASSFMRTQKNIQYF. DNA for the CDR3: TGTGCCAGCAGCTTTATGAGGACACAAAAAAACATTCAGTACTTC. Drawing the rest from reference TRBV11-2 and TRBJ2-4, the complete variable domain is EAGVAQSPRYKIIEKRQSVAFWCNPISGHATLYWYQQILGQGPKLLIQFQNNGVVDDSQLPKDRFSAERLKGVDSTLKIQPAKLEDSAVYLCASSFMRTQKNIQYFGAGTRLSVL.

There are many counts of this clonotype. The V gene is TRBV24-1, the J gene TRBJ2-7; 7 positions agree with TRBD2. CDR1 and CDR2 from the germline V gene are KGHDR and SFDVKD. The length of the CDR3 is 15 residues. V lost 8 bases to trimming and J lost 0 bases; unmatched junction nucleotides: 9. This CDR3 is CATNKWTRRSYEQYF. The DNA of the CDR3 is TGTGCCACCAACAAATGGACTAGGCGCTCCTACGAGCAGTACTTC.

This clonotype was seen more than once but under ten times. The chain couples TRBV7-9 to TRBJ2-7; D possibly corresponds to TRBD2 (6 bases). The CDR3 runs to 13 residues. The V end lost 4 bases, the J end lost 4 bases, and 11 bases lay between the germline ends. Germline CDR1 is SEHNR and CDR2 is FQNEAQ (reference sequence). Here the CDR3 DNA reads TGTGCCAGCAGCTACGAGGCGGGATACGAGCAGTACTTC. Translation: CASSYEAGYEQYF.

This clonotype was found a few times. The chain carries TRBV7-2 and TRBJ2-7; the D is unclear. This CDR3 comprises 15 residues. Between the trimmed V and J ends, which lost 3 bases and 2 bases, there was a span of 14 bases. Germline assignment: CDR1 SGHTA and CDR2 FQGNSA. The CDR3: CASSFSSAPAYEQYF. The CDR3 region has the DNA TGTGCCAGCAGCTTCTCCTCTGCCCCGGCCTACGAGCAGTACTTC.

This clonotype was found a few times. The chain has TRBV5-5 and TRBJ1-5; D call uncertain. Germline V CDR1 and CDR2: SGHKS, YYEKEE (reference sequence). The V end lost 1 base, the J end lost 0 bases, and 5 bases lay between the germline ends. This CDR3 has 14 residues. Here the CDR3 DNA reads TGTGCCAGCAGCTTGAGACCTAGCAATCAGCCCCAGCATTTT. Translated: CASSLRPSNQPQHF.

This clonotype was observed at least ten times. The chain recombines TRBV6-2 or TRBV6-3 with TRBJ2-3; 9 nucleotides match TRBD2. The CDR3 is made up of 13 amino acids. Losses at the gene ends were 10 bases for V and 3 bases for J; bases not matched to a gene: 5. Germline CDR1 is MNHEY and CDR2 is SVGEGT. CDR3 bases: TGTGCCACCTCGGGACTAGCAACAGATACGCAGTATTTT. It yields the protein CATSGLATDTQYF.